Each of the 30 T cell receptor beta chains below was sequenced from the same sample in a study of Ad26.COV2.S vaccination and SARS-CoV-2 variants. The treatment was: roughly 19 received Ad26.COV2.S at low or high dose, single or two shots; several received placebo; per-sample allocation not given. Repertoires come from day 63 after the first vaccine or placebo injection. Only in-frame clones appear in the TCRdb table, and some are missing; sequencing was by immunoSEQ multiplex PCR. The sample yields hundreds of thousands of clones, 80% to 90% seen once. Sequencing used peripheral blood, obtained in a trial of Ad26.COV2.S vaccine versus placebo. Every receptor here comes from a person between 18 and 60 years old who received the Ad26.COV2.S COVID-19 vaccine or a placebo.

The J gene is TRBJ1-1, the V gene TRBV6-6; 9 bases align to TRBD1. The ends lost 9 bases at V and 1 base at J; junction bases unmatched: 6. This CDR3 is built from 14 residues. In germline, CDR1 is MNHNY, CDR2 SVGAGI (reference sequence). Here the CDR3 DNA reads TGTGCCAGTGCCACGACAGGGGGGAACACTGAAGCTTTCTTT. Its translation: CASATTGGNTEAFF.

With respect to this clone: The identical CDR3 is also encoded by other nucleotide sequences in the sample. This rearrangement joins TRBV18 to TRBJ2-6; unclear D gene. Trimming pared 3 bases from V and 1 base from J, leaving 7 bases between. Looked up from germline, CDR1 is KGHSH and CDR2 is LQKENI. This CDR3 contains 15 residues. The CDR3 DNA sequence: TGTGCCAGCTCACCCCCAAATTCTGGGGCCAACGTCCTGACTTTC. It translates to CASSPPNSGANVLTF.

The CDR3 protein is CASSSRDREREQYF. DNA for the CDR3: TGTGCCAGCAGCTCCCGGGACAGGGAGAGGGAGCAGTACTTC. This sequence joins TRBV5-6 and TRBJ2-7; 9 bases match TRBD1. CDR3 size: 14 residues. V gave up 3 bases and J gave up 7 bases; unmatched junction bases: 8. Germline V gene lookup returns CDR1 SGHDT and CDR2 YYEEEE. Full variable domain (remainder filled in from reference TRBV5-6 and TRBJ2-7): DAGVTQSPTHLIKTRGQQVTLRCSPKSGHDTVSWYQQALGQGPQFIFQYYEEEERQRGNFPDRFSGHQFPNYSSELNVNALLLGDSALYLCASSSRDREREQYFGPGTRLTVT.

The chain combines TRBV6-6 with TRBJ1-5, with D uncertain. The V gene lost 6 bases and the J gene lost 6 bases, with 12 bases spanning the gap. Germline CDR1 and CDR2: MNHNY and SVGAGI (reference sequence). The CDR3 consists of 13 residues. CDR3 sequence: CASRVGQSQPQHF. In nucleotides, the CDR3 is TGTGCCAGCAGAGTGGGCCAGAGTCAGCCCCAGCATTTT.

The chain combines TRBV7-2 with TRBJ2-5, with D maybe TRBD1 (6 bases). CDR1 and CDR2 from the germline V gene are SGHTA and FQGNSA. The ends were cut back, 4 bases at V and 7 bases at J, with 13 bases in the middle. The CDR3 has 13 residues. CDR3 in amino acids: CASSSQGWWTQYF. The DNA of the CDR3 is TGTGCCAGCAGCTCACAGGGCTGGTGGACCCAGTACTTC.

The chain recombines TRBV4-1 with TRBJ1-4, with TRBD1 as a possible D gene (5 bases). This CDR3 has 14 amino acids. The V end was cut by 1 base, the J end by 5 bases, with 8 bases between. Looked up from germline, CDR1 is MGHRA and CDR2 is YSYEKL. The CDR3 bases are TGCGCCAGCAGCCAAGGCCCAGGGAATGAAAAACTGTTTTTT. This encodes CASSQGPGNEKLFF.

The chain carries TRBV6-6 and TRBJ1-1; no reliable D call. The CDR3 consists of 11 residues. Germline CDR1 is MNHNY and CDR2 is SVGAGI (reference sequence). V lost 6 bases, J lost 4 bases, and 6 bases lay in between. CDR3 DNA sequence: TGTGCCAGCAGCTCAGTCACTGAAGCTTTCTTT. Translated, it gives CASSSVTEAFF.

This chain joins TRBV18 and TRBJ2-5, with 7 bases that match TRBD2. V was clipped by 5 bases and J by 7 bases; unmatched bases: 13. This CDR3 has 15 residues. The germline V gene has CDR1 KGHSH and CDR2 LQKENI. The CDR3 sequence is CASSGASGVMGTQYF. CDR3 in DNA: TGTGCCAGCTCAGGCGCTAGCGGAGTGATGGGGACCCAGTACTTC.

This clone has just a few counts. The sample carries other DNA sequences with the same CDR3. The gene calls are TRBV5-1 and TRBJ2-3; D ambiguous. The germline V and J ends were trimmed by 0 bases and 0 bases, with 2 bases remaining between them. CDR3 length equals 13 residues. Germline assignment: CDR1 SGHRS and CDR2 YFSETQ. CDR3 sequence reads: CASSLGSTDTQYF. CDR3 DNA: TGCGCCAGCAGCTTGGGCAGCACAGATACGCAGTATTTT.

The V call is TRBV9, the J call TRBJ1-2; TRBD1 is a possible D gene (5 bases). Germline V CDR1 and CDR2: SGDLS, YYNGEE. With 0 bases removed from V and 6 bases from J, the gap between germline ends came to 12 bases. The CDR3 sequence is 14 residues long. CDR3 region: CASSVEAGRHGYTF. The CDR3 DNA follows: TGTGCCAGCAGCGTAGAGGCAGGGCGGCATGGCTACACCTTC.

To note about this clone: This same CDR3 is encoded by further DNA sequences in the sample. This rearrangement joins TRBV18 to TRBJ2-5; the match to TRBD1 covers 9 bases. J was trimmed by 5 bases and V by 2 bases; bases with no gene match: 3. The germline CDR1 and CDR2 sequences are KGHSH and LQKENI. This CDR3 contains 14 residues. The CDR3 coding sequence is TGTGCCAGCTCACCAAGGACAGGGGCGGAGACCCAGTACTTC. It yields the protein CASSPRTGAETQYF.

The chain is built from TRBV4-3 and TRBJ1-2, with 7 bases lining up with TRBD1. CDR1 is LGHNA, CDR2 YSLEER, per germline. The J segment lost 8 bases and the V segment lost 4 bases, leaving 13 bases of the junction unmatched. The CDR3 totals 15 residues. Here the CDR3 reads CASSRGTVLDRGYTF. The CDR3 DNA sequence: TGCGCCAGCAGCCGTGGGACAGTGCTAGACCGAGGCTACACCTTC.

The chain joins TRBV4-3 to TRBJ2-7; 7 bases fit TRBD1. V was pared by 1 base and J by 7 bases, with 4 bases of the junction left unmatched. Germline CDR1 LGHNA, CDR2 YSLEER. The CDR3 has 13 amino acids. The CDR3 loop reads CASSQGPGGEQYF. CDR3 in DNA: TGCGCCAGCAGCCAAGGCCCAGGGGGTGAGCAGTACTTC.

This chain uses TRBV28 with TRBJ1-1; maybe TRBD1 (5 bases). Germline V gives CDR1 MDHEN, CDR2 SYDVKM. Deletions cut 3 bases from V and 4 bases from J, with 21 bases between. This CDR3 region has 17 residues. CDR3 DNA sequence: TGTGCCAGCAGTTTGGGATCCCATCAGGGAGGCGGCACTGAAGCTTTCTTT. Translation gives CASSLGSHQGGGTEAFF.

The chain joins TRBV5-1 to TRBJ1-5; D not certain. The V gene's germline CDR1 is SGHRS and CDR2 YFSETQ. V was clipped by 4 bases and J by 7 bases, with 18 bases between them. The CDR3 totals 15 residues. The chain's CDR3 is CASSPGDMAGQPQHF. In nucleotides, the CDR3 is TGCGCCAGCAGCCCCGGTGACATGGCGGGCCAGCCCCAGCATTTT.

The chain links TRBV4-3 to TRBJ2-3, with 12 bases identical to TRBD2. CDR1 and CDR2 from the germline V gene are LGHNA and YSLEER. The V and J ends lost 0 bases and 4 bases, in that order; junction bases with no gene match: 8. The CDR3 totals 18 residues. In DNA, the CDR3 is TGCGCCAGCAGCCAAGACAGACTAGCGGGAGTACTGGCAGATACGCAGTATTTT. Amino acid sequence: CASSQDRLAGVLADTQYF.

This clone has more than one count but fewer than ten. The gene calls are TRBV11-2 and TRBJ1-2; TRBD1 matches at 7 bases. The CDR3 contains 15 residues. Germline loops: CDR1 SGHAT, CDR2 FQNNGV. V lost 6 bases and J lost 5; bases outside the gene matches: 12. CDR3 coding DNA: TGTGCCAGCAGTTCTACCGGGACAGTCAGATATGGCTACACCTTC. Its translation is CASSSTGTVRYGYTF. Complete variable domain (other parts from reference TRBV11-2 and TRBJ1-2): EAGVAQSPRYKIIEKRQSVAFWCNPISGHATLYWYQQILGQGPKLLIQFQNNGVVDDSQLPKDRFSAERLKGVDSTLKIQPAKLEDSAVYLCASSSTGTVRYGYTFGSGTRLTVV.

The chain has TRBV19 and TRBJ2-3; 11 bases are a match to TRBD2. Trimming at V came to 3 bases and at J to 2 bases, leaving 4 bases not matched to a gene. Germline CDR1 reads LNHDA; CDR2 reads SQIVND (reference sequence). CDR3 length: 16 residues. This CDR3 reads CASSIRLAGLTDTQYF. For the CDR3, the DNA is TGTGCCAGTAGTATTAGACTAGCGGGGCTCACAGATACGCAGTATTTT.

A word on this clone: The sample has other DNA sequences that encode this CDR3 too. V and J are TRBV5-1 and TRBJ2-3, with 10 bases that match TRBD2. Trimming at V came to 0 bases and at J to 4 bases, leaving 2 bases not matched to a gene. The CDR3 has 15 residues. Germline V gives CDR1 SGHRS, CDR2 YFSETQ. Here the CDR3 DNA reads TGCGCCAGCAGCTTGGGACTAGCGGGTCCAGATACGCAGTATTTT. Its protein is CASSLGLAGPDTQYF.

V gene TRBV4-1 combines with J gene TRBJ2-7; possible D gene TRBD1, 6 bases. The CDR3 runs 14 residues. V was pared by 1 base and J by 2 bases, with 9 bases between. Germline CDR1 MGHRA, CDR2 YSYEKL. CDR3 bases: TGCGCCAGCAGCCAAGTTCAGGGGCCCTACGAGCAGTACGTC. Amino acid sequence: CASSQVQGPYEQYV.

The V gene is TRBV5-4, the J gene TRBJ2-2; the D gene is possibly TRBD2 (5 bases). Germline assignment: CDR1 SGHNT and CDR2 YYREEE (reference sequence). V gave up 2 bases and J gave up 2 bases, with 10 bases separating them. This CDR3 spans 15 amino acids. The CDR3 DNA is TGTGCCAGCAGCTTCGGGTCGGGAAACACCGGGGAGCTGTTTTTT. Amino acids: CASSFGSGNTGELFF. The full variable domain, with the rest looked up from reference TRBV5-4 and TRBJ2-2, is ETGVTQSPTHLIKTRGQQVTLRCSSQSGHNTVSWYQQALGQGPQFIFQYYREEENGRGNFPPRFSGLQFPNYSSELNVNALELDDSALYLCASSFGSGNTGELFFGEGSRLTVL.

This clone was seen a few times. V is TRBV3-1 (or the pseudogene TRBV3-2) and J is TRBJ1-6, with D uncertain. Germline loops: CDR1 LGHDT, CDR2 YNNKEL (reference sequence). The V gene lost 3 bases and the J gene lost 9 bases, with 12 bases spanning the gap. The CDR3 loop spans 14 amino acids. The CDR3, as DNA: TGTGCCAGCAGCCACCGGGCCGCGAGTTCACCCCTCCACTTT. It yields the protein CASSHRAASSPLHF.

The rearrangement joins TRBV9 to TRBJ2-1; possibly TRBD1 or TRBD2 for D (5 bases each). V lost 2 bases, J lost 2 bases, and 11 bases lay in between. Per the germline V gene, CDR1 is SGDLS and CDR2 is YYNGEE. The CDR3 runs to 15 residues. CDR3 sequence reads: CASSVRDETYNEQFF. The CDR3 nucleotides are TGTGCCAGCAGCGTCCGGGACGAGACCTACAATGAGCAGTTCTTC.

The rearrangement joins TRBV6-5 to TRBJ1-2, with 8 bases fitting TRBD1. The CDR3 runs to 14 residues. V shed 7 bases and J 0 bases; nucleotides not matched to a gene: 4. CDR1 MNHEY and CDR2 SVGAGI come from the germline V gene. The CDR3: CASTGGWANYGYTF. CDR3 nucleotide sequence: TGTGCCAGCACAGGGGGCTGGGCTAACTATGGCTACACCTTC.

A word on this clone: At one of its ends the junction is not consistent with the germline gene, which may arise from a read error. V usage is TRBV13 and J usage is TRBJ1-6; TRBD1 is a possible D gene (6 bases). Germline V lookup: CDR1 PRHDT, CDR2 FYEKMQ (reference sequence). The length of the CDR3 is 16 residues. The CDR3 reads CASSLGGHGGRSPLHF. CDR3 in DNA: TGTGCCAGCAGCCTAGGGGGTCATGGGGGCCGGTCACCCCTCCACTTT.

The chain combines TRBV7-3 with TRBJ2-1; the match to TRBD2 covers 7 bases. Germline CDR1 SGHTA, CDR2 FQGTGA. Trimming at V came to 2 bases and at J to 4 bases, leaving 8 bases not matched to a gene. The CDR3 is 16 residues long. The CDR3 DNA reads TGTGCCAGCAGCTTACGGGCTAGCGGCCTTTACAATGAGCAGTTCTTC. Translating it yields CASSLRASGLYNEQFF.

In nucleotides, the CDR3 is TGTGCCAGCAGCGCTTTAGCGGGAGGGCCGGGGAATGAGCAGTTCTTC. Translation gives CASSALAGGPGNEQFF. This chain uses TRBV9 with TRBJ2-1; 11 bases are shared with TRBD2. Germline CDR1 SGDLS, CDR2 YYNGEE. The CDR3 is made up of 16 amino acids. The V and J ends lost 3 bases and 7 bases, in that order; junction bases with no gene match: 9.

The chain combines TRBV5-1 with TRBJ1-1, with a weak D call TRBD1 (5 bases). Trimming left V 9 bases short and J 4 bases short, with 19 bases between. Looked up from germline, CDR1 is SGHRS and CDR2 is YFSETQ. The CDR3 contains 14 residues. The CDR3 is CATRGGEEGTEAFF. The CDR3 DNA reads TGCGCCACCCGGGGGGGGGAAGAGGGCACTGAAGCTTTCTTT.

The V call is TRBV4-2, the J call TRBJ1-2, with 7 bases identical to TRBD1. V shed 4 bases and J 1 base; nucleotides not matched to a gene: 9. Germline V gives CDR1 LGHNA, CDR2 YNFKEQ. The CDR3 covers 16 residues. The DNA for the CDR3 is TGTGCCAGCAGCCCCGGGGAGCAGGGGGTTAACTATGGCTACACCTTC. It specifies CASSPGEQGVNYGYTF.

The rearrangement uses TRBV5-4 and TRBJ1-4; a weak D match, TRBD1 (5 bases). Deletions cut 0 bases from V and 3 bases from J, with 9 bases between. The CDR3 is made up of 15 amino acids. From germline, CDR1 is SGHNT and CDR2 YYREEE (reference sequence). The CDR3 bases are TGTGCCAGCAGCTTGGGGGGGGAAGCTAATGAAAAACTGTTTTTT. This translates into CASSLGGEANEKLFF.